A selection of T cell receptor beta chains follows, all from one sample in a study of PD-L1 blockade in urothelial cancer. The method was immunoSEQ multiplex PCR; TCRdb's version includes in-frame clones alone and lacks a portion of them. The sample has about 35,000 clones, approximately 84% seen once. The input for sequencing was PBMCs, taken around atezolizumab (anti-PD-L1) treatment. The receptors come from a man aged 35-49 years with urothelial cancer. CDR3s include the opening cysteine and the closing phenylalanine or tryptophan. Each record gives: V gene, D gene, clone size, J gene, CDR3 DNA, CDR3 protein. D genes are given only for firm matches. Expanded clones are given a class, and other clones once, few, many or no size at all.

V: TRBV5-8
D: -
size: -
J: TRBJ2-1
DNA: TGTGCCAGCAGCTCCAGACTCCTAGTAGGTGAGCAGTTCTTC
CDR3: CASSSRLLVGEQFF

V: TRBV5-6
D: TRBD2
size: -
J: TRBJ2-7
DNA: TGTGCCAGCAGGAAAAGCGGGAGGGGAGCCTACGAGCAGTACTTC
CDR3: CASRKSGRGAYEQYF

V: TRBV18
D: -
size: once
J: TRBJ2-6
DNA: TGTGCCAGCTCACCTTCAGGGTCGGGGGCCAACGTCCTGACTTTC
CDR3: CASSPSGSGANVLTF

V: TRBV5-1
D: -
size: -
J: TRBJ2-3
DNA: TGCGCCAGCAGCCTCGGGGGAGTCAGCACAGATACGCAGTATTTT
CDR3: CASSLGGVSTDTQYF

V: TRBV10-3
D: TRBD2
size: -
J: TRBJ2-1
DNA: TGTGCCATCAGTGACAGGGAGGGCTACAATGAGCAGTTCTTC
CDR3: CAISDREGYNEQFF

V: TRBV6-5
D: TRBD2
size: -
J: TRBJ2-3
DNA: TGTGCCAGCGGGGCGAGCGGGGGGCGAACAGATACGCAGTATTTT
CDR3: CASGASGGRTDTQYF

V: TRBV28
D: -
size: -
J: TRBJ1-1
DNA: TGTGCCAGCAGTCCTTTAGGAGAGAACACTGAAGCTTTCTTT
CDR3: CASSPLGENTEAFF

V: TRBV6-6
D: -
size: -
J: TRBJ1-1
DNA: TGTGCCAGCCGAGGGCGGGGGAGCCTCACTGAAGCTTTCTTT
CDR3: CASRGRGSLTEAFF

V: TRBV5-1
D: TRBD1
size: -
J: TRBJ2-5
DNA: TGCGCCAGCAGCACACCGACAGGGGGGTACCAAGAGACCCAGTACTTC
CDR3: CASSTPTGGYQETQYF

V: TRBV6-4
D: TRBD1
size: -
J: TRBJ1-1
DNA: TGTGCCAGCAGTGACACGGACAGGGGCACTGAAGCTTTCTTT
CDR3: CASSDTDRGTEAFF

V: TRBV14
D: TRBD1
size: -
J: TRBJ2-4
DNA: TGTGCCAGCAGCCAAGTCATGGTAGGGACAGATAAACTAGCCAAAAACATTCAGTACTTC
CDR3: CASSQVMVGTDKLAKNIQYF

V: TRBV28
D: -
size: -
J: TRBJ2-7
DNA: TGTGCCAGCAGTTTAGGGAGCACCTACGAGCAGTACTTC
CDR3: CASSLGSTYEQYF

V: TRBV2
D: TRBD2
size: -
J: TRBJ2-1
DNA: TGTGCCAGCGACAGCGGGAGGGTCAACAATGAGCAGTTCTTC
CDR3: CASDSGRVNNEQFF

V: TRBV5-1
D: -
size: -
J: TRBJ2-1
DNA: TGCGCCAGCAGCTTGGGGACATTTTCGGAATCTAGTGAGCAGTTCTTC
CDR3: CASSLGTFSESSEQFF

V: TRBV15
D: -
size: -
J: TRBJ2-1
DNA: TGTGCCACCAGCAGAGACCAGGGGAATGCTGAGCAGTTCTTC
CDR3: CATSRDQGNAEQFF

V: TRBV2
D: -
size: -
J: TRBJ1-2
DNA: TGTGCCAGCAGCTCATCAGGGGACTACGGCTACACCTTC
CDR3: CASSSSGDYGYTF

V: TRBV5-1
D: TRBD2
size: -
J: TRBJ2-1
DNA: TGCGCCAGCAGCGTGGGAGGGACTACATCCTACAATGAGCAGTTCTTC
CDR3: CASSVGGTTSYNEQFF

V: TRBV7-2
D: TRBD2
size: -
J: TRBJ2-7
DNA: TGTGCCAGCAGCTTAACCGGGTTTGGGACTAGCGTCTACGAGCAGTACTTC
CDR3: CASSLTGFGTSVYEQYF

V: TRBV7-2
D: TRBD2
size: -
J: TRBJ2-7
DNA: TGTGCCAGCAGCATTAGCGGGACCAGCGAGCAGTACTTC
CDR3: CASSISGTSEQYF

V: TRBV13
D: TRBD1
size: -
J: TRBJ2-7
DNA: TGTGCCAGCAGCCTGACAGGGTACGAGCAGTACTTC
CDR3: CASSLTGYEQYF

V: TRBV27
D: -
size: -
J: TRBJ1-2
DNA: TGTGCCAGCAGCAACAGAGTTTTTTATGGCTACACCTTC
CDR3: CASSNRVFYGYTF

V: TRBV7-2
D: -
size: -
J: TRBJ1-5
DNA: TGTGCCAGCAGCCTCCCCAATCAGCCCCAGCATTTT
CDR3: CASSLPNQPQHF

V: TRBV5-1
D: TRBD2
size: -
J: TRBJ2-3
DNA: TGCGCCAGCAGCTTGGCCCTAGCGGGAGAGGATACGCAGTATTTT
CDR3: CASSLALAGEDTQYF

V: TRBV14
D: TRBD2
size: -
J: TRBJ2-7
DNA: TGTGCCAGCAGGGAGACTAGCGGGAGCCCCTACGAGCAGTACTTC
CDR3: CASRETSGSPYEQYF

V: TRBV7-2
D: -
size: few
J: TRBJ1-5
DNA: TGTGCCAGCAGCTTAGAGCACAATCAGCCCCAGCATTTT
CDR3: CASSLEHNQPQHF

V: TRBV28
D: -
size: once
J: TRBJ2-7
DNA: TGTGCCAGCAGTCCCCCCGGGACGACGGGACCGGGGGACTACGAGCAGTACTTC
CDR3: CASSPPGTTGPGDYEQYF

V: TRBV2
D: -
size: -
J: TRBJ2-7
DNA: TGTGCCAGCGGTAAGGGGAGGACCTACGAGCAGTACTTC
CDR3: CASGKGRTYEQYF

V: TRBV5-1
D: -
size: -
J: TRBJ2-7
DNA: TGCGCCAGCAGCTCCCGTCCTGGGCCACTCCTCTACGAGCAGTACTTC
CDR3: CASSSRPGPLLYEQYF

V: TRBV4-1
D: -
size: -
J: TRBJ1-1
DNA: TGCGCCAGCAGCCAAGGGACTCCTTTCCCTGAAGCTTTCTTT
CDR3: CASSQGTPFPEAFF

V: TRBV27
D: -
size: -
J: TRBJ2-3
DNA: TGTGCCAGCAGCCCCTTCCAGTCGGGAGCTAGCACAGATACGCAGTATTTT
CDR3: CASSPFQSGASTDTQYF

V: TRBV28
D: -
size: once
J: TRBJ1-1
DNA: TGTGCCAGCAGACCCCCCGTGGTCGGGATCGCCACTGAAGCTTTCTTT
CDR3: CASRPPVVGIATEAFF

V: TRBV5-1
D: TRBD1
size: once
J: TRBJ1-2
DNA: TGCGCCAGCTCGGATGGAGACAGGGGGGGCTATGGCTACACCTTC
CDR3: CASSDGDRGGYGYTF

V: TRBV7-2
D: -
size: -
J: TRBJ1-1
DNA: TGTGCCAGCAGCTGGTCCCCAGGGCTGAACACTGAAGCTTTCTTT
CDR3: CASSWSPGLNTEAFF

V: TRBV7-8
D: -
size: -
J: TRBJ2-7
DNA: TGTGCCAGCGGATTACAGGGTGGGGCCTACGAGCAGTACTTC
CDR3: CASGLQGGAYEQYF

V: TRBV5-6
D: -
size: -
J: TRBJ1-1
DNA: TGTGCCAGCAGCTCGGAACTACTCGCTGAAGCTTTCTTT
CDR3: CASSSELLAEAFF

V: TRBV5-1
D: -
size: once
J: TRBJ1-6
DNA: TGCGCCAGCAGCGAAGCCAGGGAAAGGGCTCTCCTCCACTTT
CDR3: CASSEARERALLHF

V: TRBV7-2
D: -
size: -
J: TRBJ1-3
DNA: TGTGCCAGCAGCTTAGACGGTGGAAACACCATATATTTT
CDR3: CASSLDGGNTIYF

V: TRBV4-2
D: -
size: -
J: TRBJ2-5
DNA: TGTGCCAGCAGCCAAGACGACAGATTGGGGGAGACCCAGTACTTC
CDR3: CASSQDDRLGETQYF

V: TRBV2
D: -
size: few
J: TRBJ1-2
DNA: TGTGCCAGCAGTGCGAGGGGGGGTGATGGCTACACCTTC
CDR3: CASSARGGDGYTF

V: TRBV11-2
D: -
size: -
J: TRBJ2-3
DNA: TGTGCCAGCAGGGACACTTCTAGCACAGATACGCAGTATTTT
CDR3: CASRDTSSTDTQYF

V: TRBV11-2
D: TRBD2
size: once
J: TRBJ2-1
DNA: TGTGCCAGCATCAATAAGCGGGACCCACTTTCACCGCAGTTCTTC
CDR3: CASINKRDPLSPQFF

V: TRBV11-3
D: -
size: few
J: TRBJ2-7
DNA: TGTGCCAGCAGCTTAGACAGTGTGGAGCAGTACTTC
CDR3: CASSLDSVEQYF

V: TRBV4-1
D: TRBD1
size: -
J: TRBJ2-7
DNA: TGCGCCAGCAGCCGCACAGGGGGCCCATACGACGAGCAGTACTTC
CDR3: CASSRTGGPYDEQYF

V: TRBV5-1
D: TRBD1
size: -
J: TRBJ2-3
DNA: TGCGCCAGCAGCCGGGACAGCCGACCAGATACGCAGTATTTT
CDR3: CASSRDSRPDTQYF

V: TRBV6-1
D: -
size: -
J: TRBJ2-5
DNA: TGTGCCAGCATAGCCGAGCAAGAGACCCAGTACTTC
CDR3: CASIAEQETQYF

V: TRBV10-3
D: TRBD2
size: -
J: TRBJ2-7
DNA: TGTGCCATCAGTGTGTCAGCGGGAGAGGGCGAGCAGTACTTC
CDR3: CAISVSAGEGEQYF

V: TRBV27
D: -
size: once
J: TRBJ1-1
DNA: TGTGCCAGCAGTTCCACCGGGACAATTGGAGCTTTCTTT
CDR3: CASSSTGTIGAFF

V: TRBV21-1
D: -
size: -
J: TRBJ1-3
DNA: TGTGCCAGCAGCAAAGCAACGGGGAAACGGACCATATATTTT
CDR3: CASSKATGKRTIYF

V: TRBV11-3
D: TRBD2
size: -
J: TRBJ2-7
DNA: TGTGCCAGCAGCTCCGGGAGGGCCAGGGGAGATGAGCAGTACTTC
CDR3: CASSSGRARGDEQYF

V: TRBV5-1
D: -
size: -
J: TRBJ2-7
DNA: TGCGCCAGCAGTTACAGGGTCGGTTCGGGCTTGGAGAGCTACGAGCAGTACTTC
CDR3: CASSYRVGSGLESYEQYF

V: TRBV11-1
D: -
size: -
J: TRBJ2-5
DNA: TGTGCCAGCAGCTGGGACTCCATGGGGACCCAGTACTTC
CDR3: CASSWDSMGTQYF